The sequence of this T cell receptor (beta chain) was determined in a study of neurological immune-mediated disorders. Each sorted-subset library came from 900,000 to 1,000,000 CD4+ or CD8+ T cells. Per germline, CDR1 MNHEY and CDR2 SVGAGI. The CDR3 sequence is 15 residues long. V shed 0 bases and J shed 5 bases, with 13 bases lying between them. TCRdb passed the 5' RACE reads through MiXCR, listing each CDR3 protein once. The repertoire holds more than 30,000 distinct CDR3 sequences, approximately 7.2% seen once, with around 5% in the top ten. This clonotype was observed at least ten times. This receptor was obtained from a man aged 50-59 years in good health. Sequencing was done on a sample of CD4+ T cells from blood. The J gene is TRBJ2-5, the V gene TRBV6-5, with TRBD2 as a possible D gene (7 bases). The CDR3: CASSYSHRGAETQYF. CDR3 in DNA: TGTGCCAGCAGTTACTCTCACCGGGGGGCGGAGACCCAGTACTTC.